Listed below are T cell receptor beta chains from one sample, sequenced in a study of a mutant IDH1 vaccine in newly diagnosed glioma. The assay was immunoSEQ multiplex PCR, and TCRdb's table has in-frame clones only and misses some. The sample consists of around 100,000 clones, nearly 90% of them appearing once. The antigens of these receptors remain unknown. The material was PBMCs, obtained from a glioma patient whose treatment included an IDH1 peptide vaccine. The source is a woman aged 45-59 years with glioma. CDR3s include the opening cysteine and the closing phenylalanine or tryptophan. The D gene is left open where the match is weak. Rows give clone size only sometimes, using once, few, many, or a class for an expanded clone.

TRBJ2-2,once,-,TRBV2,CASSRAELTGELFF,TGTGCCAGCAGTCGGGCAGAACTTACCGGGGAGCTGTTTTTT
TRBJ1-2,-,-,TRBV6-5,CASSYSEKASYGYTF,TGTGCCAGCAGTTACTCGGAGAAGGCTTCCTATGGCTACACCTTC
TRBJ1-5,-,-,TRBV9,CASSVGISSNQPQHF,TGTGCCAGCAGCGTAGGCATTTCTAGCAATCAGCCCCAGCATTTT
TRBJ1-1,once,-,TRBV18,CASSPSGNTEAFF,TGTGCCAGCTCACCAAGCGGTAACACTGAAGCTTTCTTT
TRBJ2-1,-,TRBD2,TRBV2,CASSSGTSGRADEQFF,TGTGCCAGCAGTTCCGGGACTAGCGGGAGGGCCGATGAGCAGTTCTTC
TRBJ2-2,-,-,TRBV5-5,CASSPLSGELFF,TGTGCCAGCAGCCCTCTGTCCGGGGAGCTGTTTTTT
TRBJ2-4,-,-,TRBV5-1,CASSLAPQDAKNIQYF,TGCGCCAGCAGCTTGGCACCACAGGACGCCAAAAACATTCAGTACTTC
TRBJ1-2,-,-,TRBV19,CASSKGQGTYGYTF,TGTGCCAGTAGTAAGGGGCAGGGCACCTATGGCTACACCTTC
TRBJ2-5,-,TRBD1,TRBV7-6,CASSSGQVRARETQYF,TGTGCCAGCAGCTCCGGACAGGTCAGGGCCCGGGAGACCCAGTACTTC
TRBJ2-2,few,-,TRBV6-1,CASSEGDPNTGELFF,TGTGCCAGCAGTGAAGGAGACCCTAACACCGGGGAGCTGTTTTTT
TRBJ2-2,-,TRBD1,TRBV18,CASSPRTGMGTGELFF,TGTGCCAGCTCACCGAGGACAGGGATGGGCACCGGGGAGCTGTTTTTT
TRBJ2-7,-,-,TRBV30,CAWSDTVYEQYF,TGTGCCTGGAGTGACACAGTCTACGAGCAGTACTTC
TRBJ2-3,-,-,TRBV9,CASSVGRRLLSTDTQYF,TGTGCCAGCAGCGTAGGGAGAAGACTACTATCCACAGATACGCAGTATTTT
TRBJ1-5,-,-,TRBV4-1,CASSQDHPVNQPQHF,TGCGCCAGCAGCCAAGATCATCCAGTCAATCAGCCCCAGCATTTT
TRBJ1-4,once,-,TRBV7-9,CASSPQEGMGLGEKLFF,TGTGCCAGCAGCCCCCAAGAGGGGATGGGCCTAGGCGAAAAACTGTTTTTT
TRBJ2-7,-,TRBD1,TRBV27,CASSLSPGTGLGF,TGTGCCAGCAGTTTATCCCCCGGGACAGGGTTGGGCTTC
TRBJ1-5,-,-,TRBV6-1,CASSEEGRNQPQHF,TGTGCCAGCAGTGAAGAAGGGAGGAATCAGCCCCAGCATTTT
TRBJ1-2,once,-,TRBV5-5,CASSLAVDTRPRANYGYTF,TGTGCCAGCAGCTTGGCCGTGGACACTCGACCCCGAGCTAACTATGGCTACACCTTC
TRBJ2-7,-,-,TRBV6-6,CASRGDTYEQYF,TGTGCCAGCAGGGGTGATACCTACGAGCAGTACTTC
TRBJ2-7,-,-,TRBV6-1,CASTQDEQYF,TGTGCCAGCACCCAGGACGAGCAGTACTTC
TRBJ1-5,-,-,TRBV15,CATSRGDPKGNQPQHF,TGTGCCACCAGCAGAGGAGACCCCAAAGGCAATCAGCCCCAGCATTTT
TRBJ2-5,-,TRBD2,TRBV19,CASSSGRARETQYF,TGTGCCAGTAGTAGTGGGAGGGCCAGAGAGACCCAGTACTTC
TRBJ2-5,-,-,TRBV30,CAWSRARTEYQETQYF,TGTGCCTGGAGTCGAGCGCGGACAGAGTACCAAGAGACCCAGTACTTC
TRBJ1-5,-,-,TRBV27,CASSRVEGNQPQHF,TGTGCCAGCAGCAGGGTGGAAGGCAATCAGCCCCAGCATTTT
TRBJ2-6,-,TRBD1,TRBV5-1,CASTRGTGANVLTF,TGCGCCAGCACCAGGGGGACTGGGGCCAACGTCCTGACTTTC
TRBJ2-7,-,TRBD1,TRBV4-1,CASSHEPGQRLEQYF,TGCGCCAGCAGCCACGAACCGGGACAGAGGCTCGAGCAGTACTTC
TRBJ2-4,-,-,TRBV12-2,CASRLAIGWFKNIQYF,TGTGCAAGTCGCTTAGCGATAGGGTGGTTCAAAAACATTCAGTACTTC
TRBJ1-5,-,-,TRBV5-1,CASSVTGLADQPQHF,TGCGCCAGCAGCGTCACAGGGTTGGCCGATCAGCCCCAGCATTTT
TRBJ2-6,few,TRBD2,TRBV18,CASSPAPSGRTGANVLTF,TGTGCCAGCTCACCCGCCCCTAGCGGGAGAACCGGGGCCAACGTCCTGACTTTC
TRBJ1-2,-,-,TRBV28,CASSPGQPGGYTF,TGTGCCAGCAGTCCCGGACAGCCGGGTGGCTACACCTTC
TRBJ2-7,-,-,TRBV19,CASSIEDWGAEQYF,TGTGCCAGTAGTATAGAGGATTGGGGGGCCGAGCAGTACTTC
TRBJ2-7,-,-,TRBV2,CASRRGYEQYF,TGTGCCAGCAGGAGGGGTTACGAGCAGTACTTC
TRBJ1-3,-,TRBD1,TRBV10-3,CAIGQGQGINTIYF,TGTGCCATCGGCCAGGGACAGGGGATAAACACCATATATTTT
TRBJ2-6,-,TRBD1,TRBV29-1,CSVEGVGTGATSGANVLTF,TGCAGCGTTGAGGGAGTTGGGACAGGGGCGACCTCTGGGGCCAACGTCCTGACTTTC
TRBJ1-5,few,-,TRBV7-6,CATVRGRSQPQHF,TGTGCCACCGTAAGAGGGCGCAGTCAGCCCCAGCATTTT
TRBJ2-5,-,-,TRBV15,CATKKSSTQETQYF,TGTGCCACCAAGAAGTCCTCCACCCAAGAGACCCAGTACTTC
TRBJ2-7,-,-,TRBV6-1,CASSLDSYYEQYF,TGTGCCAGCAGTCTCGACAGCTACTACGAGCAGTACTTC
TRBJ2-7,-,TRBD2,TRBV11-2,CASSLRPAGDEQYF,TGTGCCAGCAGCTTAAGACCAGCGGGAGACGAGCAGTACTTC
TRBJ2-7,-,-,TRBV30,CAWSVEGTEQYF,TGTGCCTGGAGTGTAGAAGGAACAGAGCAGTACTTC